The next 15 T cell receptor beta chains were all read from a single sample in a study of blood T cell repertoires in COVID-19. Libraries were prepared by immunoSEQ multiplex PCR; TCRdb keeps only in-frame clonotypes and omits some of them. The sample lists 300,000 to 400,000 clones, approximately 81% occurring once. Source material: PBMCs or T cells enriched from blood (not recorded which). The receptors come from a woman aged 25-40 years who had been exposed to COVID-19.

J is TRBJ1-1 and V is TRBV28, with TRBD1 identical over 8 bases. The germline V gene has CDR1 MDHEN and CDR2 SYDVKM. There are 15 residues in the CDR3. Germline trimming cut 1 base from V and 5 bases from J; bases unmatched to any gene: 6. CDR3 coding DNA: TGTGCCAGCAGTTTATCGGACAGGGTTAGTACTGAAGCTTTCTTT. Its protein product is CASSLSDRVSTEAFF.

In this sample, this clone turned up a few times. The chain carries TRBV5-4 and TRBJ2-7; 12 nucleotides align to TRBD1. The ends lost 6 bases at V and 6 bases at J; junction bases unmatched: 10. CDR3 length equals 15 residues. The germline V gene has CDR1 SGHNT and CDR2 YYREEE (reference sequence). As DNA, the CDR3 is TGTGCCAGCACCCGGGACAGGGGGCGCCTCGGCGAGCAGTACTTC. Protein sequence: CASTRDRGRLGEQYF.

The chain joins TRBV5-6 to TRBJ1-2, with D uncertain. The V and J ends lost 0 bases and 2 bases respectively, with 5 bases between them. The CDR3 spans 13 residues. CDR1 is SGHDT and CDR2 is YYEEEE in the germline V gene. The CDR3 reads CASSLDRNYGYTF. The CDR3 nucleotides read TGTGCCAGCAGCTTGGACAGAAACTATGGCTACACCTTC.

This chain links TRBV7-9 with TRBJ1-6; 7 bases are a match to TRBD1. This CDR3 is built from 16 residues. The ends lost 5 bases at V and 5 bases at J; junction bases unmatched: 9. Germline V gives CDR1 SEHNR, CDR2 FQNEAQ (reference sequence). CDR3 in DNA: TGTGCCAGCAGCCTGGGACAGTCTACAAATAATTCACCCCTCCACTTT. This gives the protein CASSLGQSTNNSPLHF.

The chain couples TRBV4-1 to TRBJ2-7; 7 nucleotides match TRBD1. From germline, CDR1 is MGHRA and CDR2 YSYEKL. The junction had 17 bases not matched to a gene; V was cut back by 0 bases and J by 6 bases. CDR3 length: 18 amino acids. CDR3 nucleotides: TGCGCCAGCAGCCAAGATAAGGGGTTTCTCGCCAGGGGGTCCGAGCAGTACTTC. Translation: CASSQDKGFLARGSEQYF.

Details on this clone: Germline and junction disagree at one end, which may indicate a read error. The genes are TRBV7-7 and TRBJ2-1; the match to TRBD2 covers 10 bases. The CDR3 is 16 amino acids. Germline V gene data show CDR1 as SSHAT and CDR2 as FNYEAQ (reference sequence). In nucleotides, the CDR3 is TGTGCTAGCAGCTTAGGACTAGCGGATAACTACAATGAGCAGTTCTTC. It encodes CASSLGLADNYNEQFF.

This rearrangement joins TRBV5-6 to TRBJ1-1; D is undetermined. The CDR3 runs to 12 residues. Germline V gene sequence: CDR1 SGHDT, CDR2 YYEEEE. V was pared by 1 base and J by 7 bases, with 8 bases between. The CDR3 protein is CASSLTRDEAFF. CDR3 nucleotide sequence: TGTGCCAGCAGCTTGACCCGGGATGAAGCTTTCTTT.

The V call is TRBV4-1, the J call TRBJ2-5; 14 bases map to TRBD2. The junction had 5 bases not matched to a gene; V was cut back by 2 bases and J by 6 bases. Germline V gives CDR1 MGHRA, CDR2 YSYEKL. The CDR3 sequence is 16 residues long. This chain's CDR3 is CASSQRGLAGVKTQYF. The CDR3 region has the DNA TGCGCCAGCAGCCAACGGGGACTAGCGGGAGTGAAGACCCAGTACTTC.

The chain carries TRBV7-3 and TRBJ1-1; TRBD1 matches at 8 bases. The CDR3 contains 15 residues. The germline CDR1 and CDR2 sequences are SGHTA and FQGTGA. J lost 7 bases, V lost 6 bases, and 13 bases had no gene match. The CDR3 loop reads CASSPDRGVYGEAFF. The DNA of the CDR3 is TGTGCCAGCAGTCCCGACAGGGGAGTCTACGGTGAAGCTTTCTTT.

J is TRBJ1-1 and V is TRBV7-9; no clear D. This CDR3 has 11 residues. The V end lost 3 bases, the J end lost 4 bases, and 3 bases lay between the germline ends. CDR1 and CDR2 (germline): SEHNR, FQNEAQ (reference sequence). The CDR3 DNA is TGTGCCAGCAGCTTGAGCACTGAAGCTTTCTTT. Encoded protein: CASSLSTEAFF.

The chain employs TRBV12-5 and TRBJ2-7; TRBD2 is a possible D gene (5 bases). The V and J ends lost 6 bases and 6 bases respectively, with 18 bases between them. This CDR3 is built from 14 residues. CDR1 and CDR2 from the germline V gene are LGHNT and FRNRAP. This CDR3 reads CASGNSGFEAEQYF. Here the CDR3 DNA reads TGTGCTAGTGGAAACTCGGGGTTCGAGGCCGAGCAGTACTTC. Full variable domain (missing parts from reference TRBV12-5 and TRBJ2-7): DARVTQTPRHKVTEMGQEVTMRCQPILGHNTVFWYRQTMMQGLELLAYFRNRAPLDDSGMPKDRFSAEMPDATLATLKIQPSEPRDSAVYFCASGNSGFEAEQYFGPGTRLTVT.

The J gene is TRBJ1-2, the V gene TRBV6-5, with a weak D call TRBD1 (5 bases). The CDR3 extends over 14 amino acids. Trimming removed 2 bases from V and 3 bases from J, with 10 bases in between. CDR1 is MNHEY, CDR2 SVGAGI, per germline. Here the CDR3 reads CASSYSQGDYGYTF. CDR3 in DNA: TGTGCCAGCAGTTACAGTCAGGGCGACTATGGCTACACCTTC.

This chain links TRBV7-2 with TRBJ2-7, with 14 bases matching TRBD2. CDR3 length: 15 amino acids. Trimming cost V 5 bases and J 10 bases; bases outside gene matches: 10. Germline lookup yields CDR1 SGHTA and CDR2 FQGNSA. In DNA, the CDR3 is TGTGCCAGCAGCCCACCAGGACTAGCGGGGGGTAGTCAGTACTTC. Translating it yields CASSPPGLAGGSQYF.

The chain uses TRBV4-1 and TRBJ2-2, with TRBD2 matching over 9 bases. V gave up 0 bases and J gave up 6 bases; unmatched junction bases: 11. The CDR3 totals 18 residues. Germline CDR1 and CDR2: MGHRA and YSYEKL. CDR3 region: CASSQDNRAGGRSGELFF. The CDR3 nucleotides are TGCGCCAGCAGCCAAGATAACCGTGCGGGAGGGCGGTCCGGGGAGCTGTTTTTT.

The V and J genes are TRBV6-5 and TRBJ2-7; D remains unclear. Looked up from germline, CDR1 is MNHEY and CDR2 is SVGAGI. Trimming stripped 2 bases from V and 7 bases from J, with 9 bases between. The CDR3 is 12 residues long. The CDR3 coding sequence is TGTGCCAGCAGTTACGGCCCACGTGAGCAGTACTTC. Protein product: CASSYGPREQYF.